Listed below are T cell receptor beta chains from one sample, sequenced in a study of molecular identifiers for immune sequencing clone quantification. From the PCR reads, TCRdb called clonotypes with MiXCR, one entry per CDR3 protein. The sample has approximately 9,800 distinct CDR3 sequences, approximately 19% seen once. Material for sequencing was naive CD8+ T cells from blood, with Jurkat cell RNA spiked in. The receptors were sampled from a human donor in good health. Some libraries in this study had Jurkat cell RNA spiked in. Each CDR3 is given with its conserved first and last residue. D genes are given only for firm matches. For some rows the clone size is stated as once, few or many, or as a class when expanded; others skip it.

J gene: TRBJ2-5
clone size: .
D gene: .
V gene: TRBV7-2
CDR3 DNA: TGTGCCAGCAGCTTAACGGGTATTACTCAAGAGACCCAGTACTTC
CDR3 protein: CASSLTGITQETQYF

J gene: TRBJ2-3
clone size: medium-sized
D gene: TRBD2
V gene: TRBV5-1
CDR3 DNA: TGCGCCAGCAGCTTGGCAGGACTAGATACAGATACGCAGTATTTT
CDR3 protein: CASSLAGLDTDTQYF

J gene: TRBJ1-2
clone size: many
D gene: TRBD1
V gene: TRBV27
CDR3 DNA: TGTGCCAGCAGTTTAAGAGGGGGCGGGGGCTATGGCTACACCTTC
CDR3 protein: CASSLRGGGGYGYTF

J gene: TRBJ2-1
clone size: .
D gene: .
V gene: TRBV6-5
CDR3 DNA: TGTGCCAGCAGTTCAGTAGGCTACGGAAATGAGCAGTTCTTC
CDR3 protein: CASSSVGYGNEQFF

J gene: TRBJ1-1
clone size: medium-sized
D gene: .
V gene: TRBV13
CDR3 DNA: TGTGCCAGCAGCTCCTCTAGGGCTGAAGCTTTCTTT
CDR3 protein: CASSSSRAEAFF

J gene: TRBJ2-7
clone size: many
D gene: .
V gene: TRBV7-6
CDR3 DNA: TGTGCCAGCAGCGACGACCTGGGGGAGCAGTACTTC
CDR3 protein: CASSDDLGEQYF

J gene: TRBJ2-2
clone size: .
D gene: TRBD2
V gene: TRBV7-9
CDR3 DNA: TGTGCCAGCATCCAAACCCCGACTAGCGGGTCCGGCGGGGAGCTGTTTTTT
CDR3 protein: CASIQTPTSGSGGELFF

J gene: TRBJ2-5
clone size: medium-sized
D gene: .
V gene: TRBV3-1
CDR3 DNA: TGTGCCAGCAGCCGAGTATTGGGAGAGACCCAGTACTTC
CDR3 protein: CASSRVLGETQYF

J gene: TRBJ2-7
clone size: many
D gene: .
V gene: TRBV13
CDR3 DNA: TGTGCCAGCAGCCCTCCCGGAGGAGTTCGGGAGCAGTACTTC
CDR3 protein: CASSPPGGVREQYF

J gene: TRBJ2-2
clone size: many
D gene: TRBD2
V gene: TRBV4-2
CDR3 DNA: TGTGCCAGCAGCCACGGACTAGCGGGAGGGCCAGGAACCGGGGAGCTGTTTTTT
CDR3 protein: CASSHGLAGGPGTGELFF

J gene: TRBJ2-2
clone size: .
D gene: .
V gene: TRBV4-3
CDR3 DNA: TGCGCCAGCAGCCAAGATCCCGGGAACACCGGGGAGCTGTTTTTT
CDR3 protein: CASSQDPGNTGELFF

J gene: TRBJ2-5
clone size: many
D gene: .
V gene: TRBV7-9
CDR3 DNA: TGTGCCAGCAGCACAAGGACAGCGCAAGAGACCCAGTACTTC
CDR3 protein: CASSTRTAQETQYF

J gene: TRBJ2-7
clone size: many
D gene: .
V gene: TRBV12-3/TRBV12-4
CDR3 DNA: TGTGCCAGCAGTTTGCAGGAATCCTACGAGCAGTACTTC
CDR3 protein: CASSLQESYEQYF

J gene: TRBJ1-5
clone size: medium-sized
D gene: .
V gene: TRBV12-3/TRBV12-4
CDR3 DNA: TGTGCCAGCAGCCCCGGGACACGGCCCCAGCATTTT
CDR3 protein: CASSPGTRPQHF

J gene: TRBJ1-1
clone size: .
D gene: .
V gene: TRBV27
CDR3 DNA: TGTGCCAGCAGTTTATCACCCGGCTCGGACACTGAAGCTTTCTTT
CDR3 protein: CASSLSPGSDTEAFF

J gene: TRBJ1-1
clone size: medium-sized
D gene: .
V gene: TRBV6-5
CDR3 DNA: TGTGCCAGCACGTGGAGGCCCACGGCCACTGAAGCTTTCTTT
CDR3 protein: CASTWRPTATEAFF

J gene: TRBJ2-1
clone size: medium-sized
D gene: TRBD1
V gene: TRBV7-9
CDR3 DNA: TGTGCCAGCACGGGGGACAGGGGCCGCCTGGAGACCTACAATGAGCAGTTCTTC
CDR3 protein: CASTGDRGRLETYNEQFF

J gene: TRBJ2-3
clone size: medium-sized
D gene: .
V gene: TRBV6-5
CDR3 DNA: TGTGCCAGCAGTTACACCCTACAGGGAAATGGCCCCCCAGATACGCAGTATTTT
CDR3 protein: CASSYTLQGNGPPDTQYF

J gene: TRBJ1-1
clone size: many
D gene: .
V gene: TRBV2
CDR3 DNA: TGTGCCAGCAGTGAAGCCGGCAGGTCCACTGAAGCTTTCTTT
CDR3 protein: CASSEAGRSTEAFF

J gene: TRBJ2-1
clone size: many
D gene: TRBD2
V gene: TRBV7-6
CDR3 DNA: TGTGCCAGCAGCCCACTCGTACGGGGGGAGGTGGGAGGGCCCGTCGATGAGCAGTTCTTC
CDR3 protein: CASSPLVRGEVGGPVDEQFF

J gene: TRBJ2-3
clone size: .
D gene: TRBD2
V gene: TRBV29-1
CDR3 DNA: TGCAGCGCCGAGGGAACTAGCGGGACGGATACGCAGTATTTT
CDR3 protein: CSAEGTSGTDTQYF

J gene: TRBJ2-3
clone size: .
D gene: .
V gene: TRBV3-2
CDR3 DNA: TGTGCCAGCAGCCAAAAAACTAGCGGGAACGGTGGGAGCACAGATACGCAGTATTTT
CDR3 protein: CASSQKTSGNGGSTDTQYF

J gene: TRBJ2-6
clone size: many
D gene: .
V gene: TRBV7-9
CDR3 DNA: TGTGCCAGCAGCCTCCCCAGGGTCTCTGGGGCCAACGTCCTGACTTTC
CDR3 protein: CASSLPRVSGANVLTF

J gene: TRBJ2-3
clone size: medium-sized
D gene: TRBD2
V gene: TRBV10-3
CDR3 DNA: TGTGCCATCAGTGAGTCGAAGTCTGCGGGAGTTATAGATACGCAGTATTTT
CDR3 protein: CAISESKSAGVIDTQYF

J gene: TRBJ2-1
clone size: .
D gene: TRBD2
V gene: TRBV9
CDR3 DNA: TGTGCCAGCAGCGTATTCCCCACGGGAGGGCCGTACAATGAGCAGTTCTTC
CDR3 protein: CASSVFPTGGPYNEQFF

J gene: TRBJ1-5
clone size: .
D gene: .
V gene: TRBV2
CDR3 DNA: TGTGCCAGCAGTTTATGGGGAGGGGTGGATCAGCCCCAGCATTTT
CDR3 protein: CASSLWGGVDQPQHF

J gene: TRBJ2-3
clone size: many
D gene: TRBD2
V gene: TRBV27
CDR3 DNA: TGTGCCAGCAGACCCTTAGCGGGAGCGGGGGCAGATACGCAGTATTTT
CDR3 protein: CASRPLAGAGADTQYF

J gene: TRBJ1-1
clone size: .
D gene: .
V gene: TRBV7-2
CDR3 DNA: TGTGCCAGCAGCTCCATTTTGAACACTGAAGCTTTCTTT
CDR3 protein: CASSSILNTEAFF

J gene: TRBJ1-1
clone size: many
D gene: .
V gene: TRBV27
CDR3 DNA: TGTGCCAGCAGTTTACCTCCCCAACTTGGACGGAAAAAAAACACTGAAGCTTTCTTT
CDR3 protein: CASSLPPQLGRKKNTEAFF

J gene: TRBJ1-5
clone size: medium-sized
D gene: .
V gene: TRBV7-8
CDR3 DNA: TGTGCCAGCAGCTCACAGGTGACCAATCAGCCCCAGCATTTT
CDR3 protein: CASSSQVTNQPQHF

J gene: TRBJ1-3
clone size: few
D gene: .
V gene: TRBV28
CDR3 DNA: TGTGCCAGCAGTACCCCCTGGAGGGAGTCCTCTGGAAACACCATATATTTT
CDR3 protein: CASSTPWRESSGNTIYF

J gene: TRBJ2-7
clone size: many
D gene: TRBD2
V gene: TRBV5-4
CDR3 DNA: TGTGCCAGCAGCCTTATTCGGGCTAGCGGGAGTGGCGAGCAGTACTTC
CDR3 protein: CASSLIRASGSGEQYF

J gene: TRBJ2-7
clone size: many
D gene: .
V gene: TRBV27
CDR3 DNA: TGTGCCAGCAGTTTATGTGACGGGCTCCTAGTTGGTTACGAGCAGTACTTC
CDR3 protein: CASSLCDGLLVGYEQYF

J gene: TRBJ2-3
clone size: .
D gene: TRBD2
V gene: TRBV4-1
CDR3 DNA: TGCGCCAGCAGCCAAGATCGGGGAGGCGGGGAGGGAAATACGCAGTATTTT
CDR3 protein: CASSQDRGGGEGNTQYF

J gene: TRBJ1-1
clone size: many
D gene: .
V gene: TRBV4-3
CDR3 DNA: TGCGCCAGCAGCCAAGACGCGGGGTTGGACACTGAAGCTTTCTTT
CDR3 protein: CASSQDAGLDTEAFF

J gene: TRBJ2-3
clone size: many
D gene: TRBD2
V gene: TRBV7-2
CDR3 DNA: TGTGCCGGCAGCCTCCCGTCGGGACTAGTAGCAGATACGCAGTATTTT
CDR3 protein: CAGSLPSGLVADTQYF

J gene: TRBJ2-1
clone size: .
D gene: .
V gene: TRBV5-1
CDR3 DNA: TGCGCCAGCAGCTTAATAGCAGGGGAGCAGTTCTTC
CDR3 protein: CASSLIAGEQFF

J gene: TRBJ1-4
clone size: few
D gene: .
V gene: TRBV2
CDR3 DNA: TGTGCCAGCAGTGTAAACCCCAACGGGGACATCGGAACTAATGAAAAACTGTTTTTT
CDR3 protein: CASSVNPNGDIGTNEKLFF

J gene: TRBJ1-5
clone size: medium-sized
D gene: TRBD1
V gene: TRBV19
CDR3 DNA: TGTGCCAGTAGTATTGTTGGGGGACAGGGGCCGGAGCAGCCCCAGCATTTT
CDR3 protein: CASSIVGGQGPEQPQHF